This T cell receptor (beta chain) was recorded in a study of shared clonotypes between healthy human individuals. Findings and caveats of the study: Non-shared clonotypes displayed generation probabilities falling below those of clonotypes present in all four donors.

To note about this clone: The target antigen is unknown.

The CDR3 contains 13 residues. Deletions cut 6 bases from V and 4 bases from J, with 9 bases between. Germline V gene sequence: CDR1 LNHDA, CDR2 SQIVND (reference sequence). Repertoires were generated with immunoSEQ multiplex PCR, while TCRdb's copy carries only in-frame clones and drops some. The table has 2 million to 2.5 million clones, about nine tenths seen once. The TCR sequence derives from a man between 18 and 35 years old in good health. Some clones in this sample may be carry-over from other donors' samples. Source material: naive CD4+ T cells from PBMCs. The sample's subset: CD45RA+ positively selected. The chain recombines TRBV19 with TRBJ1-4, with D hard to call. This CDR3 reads CASRGVRNEKLFF. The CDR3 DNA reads TGTGCCAGTAGAGGAGTCCGTAATGAAAAACTGTTTTTT.